Listed below are T cell receptor beta chains from one sample, sequenced in a study of brain T cells in children with intractable seizures. The data were produced by immunoSEQ multiplex PCR, yet TCRdb's version contains in-frame clones alone and is incomplete. The sample has under 400,000 clones; roughly 92% are singletons. The sample here was peripheral blood, taken roughly 5 months after surgery. All receptors derive from a boy in the first two years of life with tuberous sclerosis and intractable seizures. CDR3s leave out the opening cysteine and the closing phenylalanine or tryptophan.

j_call v_call cdr3_length cdr3_aa
TRBJ1-4 TRBV7-9 11 ASSSPATEKLF
TRBJ1-1 TRBV19 12 ASSIRQMNTEAF
TRBJ2-1 TRBV29-1 13 SVEEEGGAYNEQF
TRBJ2-7 TRBV20-1 12 SASLPVSSYEQY
TRBJ2-7 TRBV5-5 12 ASSVGQGAGEQY
TRBJ2-7 TRBV11-2 13 ASSLVDGLAYEQY
TRBJ2-5 TRBV12-3/TRBV12-4 11 ASSLGQKETQY
TRBJ1-5 TRBV7-2 12 ASSPAGGHQPQH
TRBJ2-3 TRBV20-1 14 SASREDRGPGDTQY
TRBJ2-1 TRBV19 14 ASSIEPAGGYNEQF
TRBJ2-7 TRBV13 11 ASSSTTRNEQY
TRBJ2-1 TRBV9 13 ASSWSTGRYNEQF
TRBJ1-2 TRBV24-1 10 ATSDYTGSYT
TRBJ1-2 TRBV6-5 12 ASSYSADSYGYT
TRBJ2-1 TRBV11-2 14 ASSLEVTSGGHEQF
TRBJ1-2 TRBV12-3/TRBV12-4 11 ASSLRRGYGYT